The 9 T cell receptor beta chains listed next were all sequenced from one sample in a study of blood T cell repertoires in COVID-19 (dated by TCRdb to the early 2020s). The library was generated by the immunoSEQ multiplex PCR assay. TCRdb holds this immuneACCESS table with in-frame rearrangements only. Some clones are missing; in checked studies, unresolved V genes explain under half, and the rest has no known cause. This sample comprises about 130,000 clones, 74% of them detected only once. Around 5.5% of the sample is in the top ten clones. The sample taken for sequencing was peripheral blood. Every receptor here comes from a man in his fifties or sixties with acute or convalescent COVID-19.

The CDR3 DNA reads TGCGCCAGCAGCGGACTAGCGGGAGGGTACGAGCAGTACTTC. This gives the protein CASSGLAGGYEQYF. The chain joins TRBV5-1 to TRBJ2-7; 15 positions agree with TRBD2. The CDR3 has 14 amino acids. With 4 bases clipped from V and 4 bases from J, the junction kept 0 bases outside the gene matches. Germline assignment: CDR1 SGHRS and CDR2 YFSETQ.

V and J are TRBV12-3 or TRBV12-4 and TRBJ2-7; possibly TRBD1 for D (5 bases). This CDR3 has 11 amino acids. V shed 3 bases and J shed 6 bases, with 6 bases lying between them. CDR3 nucleotides: TGTGCCAGCAGTTTGGGGCCCGAGCAGTACTTC. Amino acids: CASSLGPEQYF.

This chain connects TRBV27 to TRBJ1-2; D is possibly TRBD1 (6 bases). Looked up from germline, CDR1 is MNHEY and CDR2 is SMNVEV (reference sequence). V dropped 5 bases and J dropped 2 bases, with 12 bases sitting between them. The CDR3 spans 14 residues. The CDR3 nucleotides read TGTGCCAGCAGTCACACGACAGGAAACTATGGCTACACCTTC. Translating it yields CASSHTTGNYGYTF.

This rearrangement joins TRBV4-1 to TRBJ2-7, with TRBD2 as a possible D gene (7 bases). The CDR3 is 15 residues long. V was pared by 0 bases and J by 0 bases, with 9 bases between. Germline V gene lookup returns CDR1 MGHRA and CDR2 YSYEKL. CDR3 DNA: TGCGCCAGCAGCCAAGAGGGGGGGCTCTCCTACGAGCAGTACTTC. Its protein is CASSQEGGLSYEQYF.

This clone was counted once. The chain uses TRBV9 and TRBJ2-7, with a weak D call TRBD2 (6 bases). This CDR3 has 14 amino acids. Germline CDR1 reads SGDLS; CDR2 reads YYNGEE. The ends were cut back, 3 bases at V and 3 bases at J, with 13 bases in the middle. CDR3 loop: CASSEGAGLYEQYF. The DNA of the CDR3 is TGTGCCAGCAGCGAGGGCGCGGGACTCTACGAGCAGTACTTC.

This clone came up a few times. The chain is built from TRBV11-2 and TRBJ1-5; a weak D match, TRBD1 (5 bases). Deletions cut 5 bases from V and 0 bases from J, with 14 bases between. The length of the CDR3 is 16 residues. Germline assignment: CDR1 SGHAT and CDR2 FQNNGV. The CDR3 sequence: CASSPQGGVSNQPQHF. The CDR3 region has the DNA TGTGCCAGCAGCCCGCAGGGTGGGGTTAGCAATCAGCCCCAGCATTTT.

The chain uses TRBV5-6 and TRBJ2-1, with a possible D match to TRBD1 (5 bases). Germline CDR1 reads SGHDT; CDR2 reads YYEEEE. This CDR3 comprises 13 residues. Trimming took 0 bases from V and 8 from J, leaving 9 bases between them. The CDR3 sequence: CASSLAPTDEQFF. In nucleotides, the CDR3 is TGTGCCAGCAGCTTGGCCCCGACAGATGAGCAGTTCTTC.

The chain recombines TRBV10-3 with TRBJ2-2, with TRBD2 as a possible D gene (5 bases). This CDR3 spans 13 amino acids. The germline V gene has CDR1 ENHRY and CDR2 SYGVKD. Trimming stripped 9 bases from V and 3 bases from J, with 11 bases between. CDR3 amino acids: CAIWTAYTGELFF. The CDR3 region has the DNA TGTGCCATATGGACTGCCTACACCGGGGAGCTGTTTTTT.

The J gene is TRBJ1-6, the V gene TRBV5-1; 8 nucleotides match TRBD1. The CDR3 runs to 14 residues. The ends lost 9 bases at V and 7 bases at J; junction bases unmatched: 9. Germline V CDR1 and CDR2: SGHRS, YFSETQ. The CDR3 is CATGTGGENSPLHF. For the CDR3, the DNA is TGCGCCACCGGGACAGGCGGGGAGAATTCACCCCTCCACTTT.